Below, 6 T cell receptor beta chains from the same sample are listed, as sequenced in a study of glioma-infiltrating T cells. Using RNA template, CDR3s of TCR alpha and beta were amplified with iRepertoire arm-PCR. TCRdb reprocessed the multiplex PCR reads with MiXCR, giving one entry per CDR3 protein. Here the sample spans a few hundred thousand distinct CDR3 sequences, roughly 41% being singletons. The sample was glioma tissue, nonneoplastic brain tissue, or PBMCs (not recorded which). These receptors were collected from a human donor with low-grade glioma or glioblastoma, undergoing nonglioma brain surgery, or in good health (not recorded which).

This clonotype has more than one count but fewer than ten. The V call is TRBV28, the J call TRBJ1-6, with TRBD1 matching over 7 bases. This CDR3 region has 14 residues. V lost 5 bases and J lost 8; bases outside the gene matches: 6. Germline CDR1 is MDHEN and CDR2 is SYDVKM. As DNA, the CDR3 is TGTGCCAGCAGTCAGACAGGGAGTGATTCACCCCTCCACTTT. Translated, it gives CASSQTGSDSPLHF.

V usage is TRBV7-3 and J usage is TRBJ1-1; D is ambiguous. V was pared by 3 bases and J by 7 bases, with 12 bases between. The CDR3 totals 13 residues. Germline values: CDR1 SGHTA, CDR2 FQGTGA. CDR3 protein: CASSLDGFGEAFF. The CDR3 nucleotides read TGTGCCAGCAGCTTGGATGGGTTTGGTGAAGCTTTCTTT.

This clonotype was seen only once. A single base separates this from a much larger clone, so it may be a read error. The rearrangement joins TRBV6-2 or TRBV6-3 to TRBJ2-7; 9 nucleotides align to TRBD2. V lost 8 bases to trimming and J lost 1 base; unmatched junction nucleotides: 6. This CDR3 has 14 residues. Germline CDR1 MNHEY, CDR2 SVGEGT. The CDR3 sequence: CASEPGLASYEQYF. CDR3 bases: TGTGCCAGCGAACCGGGACTAGCTTCCTACGAGCAGTACTTC.

The chain joins TRBV7-2 to TRBJ2-1; 14 bases map to TRBD2. V lost 3 bases to trimming and J lost 7 bases; unmatched junction nucleotides: 5. Per the germline V gene, CDR1 is SGHTA and CDR2 is FQGNSA. The CDR3 contains 16 residues. The CDR3 coding sequence is TGTGCCAGCAGCTTCCCGGGACTAGCGGGAGAAAATGAGCAGTTCTTC. Its protein product is CASSFPGLAGENEQFF.

This sequence joins TRBV27 and TRBJ2-7, with 11 bases identical to TRBD1. The CDR3 extends over 14 amino acids. Germline CDR1 and CDR2: MNHEY and SMNVEV (reference sequence). The CDR3: CAAHWDRGVYEQYF. The CDR3 nucleotides are TGTGCAGCACACTGGGACAGGGGGGTCTACGAGCAGTACTTC.

Details on this clonotype: A read error may be the cause here, since a much bigger clone is one base away. No conserved phenylalanine or tryptophan ends this CDR3, so it is likely a read error. V gene TRBV6-1 combines with J gene TRBJ2-7, with TRBD1 matching 8 bases. The junction had 9 bases not matched to a gene; V was cut back by 8 bases and J by 3 bases. CDR1 and CDR2 from the germline V gene are MNHNS and SASEGT. The CDR3 contains 14 residues. This CDR3 reads CASDQGTGDYEQYS. The CDR3 bases are TGTGCCAGCGATCAGGGGACAGGCGACTACGAGCAGTACTCC.